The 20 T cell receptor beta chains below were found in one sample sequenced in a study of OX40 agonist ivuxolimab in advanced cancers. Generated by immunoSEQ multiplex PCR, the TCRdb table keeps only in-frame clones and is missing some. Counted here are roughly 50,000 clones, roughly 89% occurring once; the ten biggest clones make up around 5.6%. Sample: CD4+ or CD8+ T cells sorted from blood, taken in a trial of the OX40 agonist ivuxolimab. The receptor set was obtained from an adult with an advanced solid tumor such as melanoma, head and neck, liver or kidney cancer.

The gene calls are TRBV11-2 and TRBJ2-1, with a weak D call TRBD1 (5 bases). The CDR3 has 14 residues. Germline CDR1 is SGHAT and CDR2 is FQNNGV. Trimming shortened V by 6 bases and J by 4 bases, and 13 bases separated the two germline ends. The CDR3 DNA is TGTGCCAGCAGTCAGGGTGGTAGGTACAATGAGCAGTTCTTC. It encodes CASSQGGRYNEQFF.

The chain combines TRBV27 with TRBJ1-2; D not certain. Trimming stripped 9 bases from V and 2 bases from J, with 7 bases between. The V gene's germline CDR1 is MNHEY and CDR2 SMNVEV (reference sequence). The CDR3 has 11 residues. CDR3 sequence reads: CASGQNYGYTF. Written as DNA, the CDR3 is TGTGCCAGTGGGCAGAACTATGGCTACACCTTC.

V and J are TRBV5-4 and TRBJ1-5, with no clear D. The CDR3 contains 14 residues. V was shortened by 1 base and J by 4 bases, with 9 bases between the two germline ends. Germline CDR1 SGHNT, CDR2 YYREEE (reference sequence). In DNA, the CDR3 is TGTGCCAGCAGCTTGTGGGGTGGGAATCAGCCCCAGCATTTT. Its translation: CASSLWGGNQPQHF.

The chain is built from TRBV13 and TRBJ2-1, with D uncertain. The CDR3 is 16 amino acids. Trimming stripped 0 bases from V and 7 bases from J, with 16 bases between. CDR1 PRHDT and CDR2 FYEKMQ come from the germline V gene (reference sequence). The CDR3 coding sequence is TGTGCCAGCAGCTTAGGCCTGGACCCTCCTACGAATGAGCAGTTCTTC. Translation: CASSLGLDPPTNEQFF. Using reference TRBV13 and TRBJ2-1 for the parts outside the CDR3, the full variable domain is AAGVIQSPRHLIKEKRETATLKCYPIPRHDTVYWYQQGPGQDPQFLISFYEKMQSDKGSIPDRFSAQQFSDYHSELNMSSLELGDSALYFCASSLGLDPPTNEQFFGPGTRLTVL.

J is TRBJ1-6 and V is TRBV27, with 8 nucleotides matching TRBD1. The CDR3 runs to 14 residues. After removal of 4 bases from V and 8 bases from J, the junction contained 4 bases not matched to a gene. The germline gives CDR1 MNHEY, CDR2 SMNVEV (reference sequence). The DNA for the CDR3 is TGTGCCAGCAGTTCGGACAGGGATTATTCACCCCTCCACTTT. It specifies CASSSDRDYSPLHF.

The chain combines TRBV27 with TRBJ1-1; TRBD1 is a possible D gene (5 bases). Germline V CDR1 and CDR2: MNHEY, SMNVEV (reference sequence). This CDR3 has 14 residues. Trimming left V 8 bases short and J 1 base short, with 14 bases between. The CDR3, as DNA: TGTGCCAGCTTTCCATGGGGGGAGAACACTGAAGCTTTCTTT. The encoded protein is CASFPWGENTEAFF.

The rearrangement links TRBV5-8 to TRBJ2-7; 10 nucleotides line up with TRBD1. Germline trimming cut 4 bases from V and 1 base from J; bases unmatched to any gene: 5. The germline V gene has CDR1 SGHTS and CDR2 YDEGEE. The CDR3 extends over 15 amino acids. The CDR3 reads CASSTPGQGSYEQYF. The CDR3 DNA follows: TGTGCCAGCAGCACTCCGGGACAGGGGTCCTACGAGCAGTACTTC.

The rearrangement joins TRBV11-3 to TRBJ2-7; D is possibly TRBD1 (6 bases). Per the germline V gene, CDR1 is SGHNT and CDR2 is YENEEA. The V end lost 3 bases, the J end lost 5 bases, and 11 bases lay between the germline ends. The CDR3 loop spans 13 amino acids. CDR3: CASSFLQGDEQYF. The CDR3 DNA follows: TGTGCCAGCAGCTTTCTACAGGGAGACGAGCAGTACTTC.

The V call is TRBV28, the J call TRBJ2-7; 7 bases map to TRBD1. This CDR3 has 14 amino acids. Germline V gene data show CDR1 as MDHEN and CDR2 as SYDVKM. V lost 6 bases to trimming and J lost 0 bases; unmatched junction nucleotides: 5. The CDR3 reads CASRTTGSSYEQYV. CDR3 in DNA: TGTGCCAGCAGAACGACAGGGAGCTCCTACGAGCAGTACGTC.

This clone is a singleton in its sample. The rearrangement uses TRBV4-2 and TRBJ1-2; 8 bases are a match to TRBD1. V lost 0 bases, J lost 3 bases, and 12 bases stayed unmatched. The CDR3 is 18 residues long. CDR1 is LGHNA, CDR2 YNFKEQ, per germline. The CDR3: CASSQEKGGQGFYYGYTF. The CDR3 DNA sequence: TGTGCCAGCAGCCAAGAAAAAGGAGGACAGGGATTTTACTATGGCTACACCTTC.

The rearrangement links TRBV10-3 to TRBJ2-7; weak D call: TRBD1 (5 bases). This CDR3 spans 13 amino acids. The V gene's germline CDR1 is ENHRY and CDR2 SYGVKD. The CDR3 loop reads CAISDPDSLGSNV. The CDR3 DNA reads TGTGCCATCAGTGATCCCGACAGCCTCGGCTCCAACGTC.

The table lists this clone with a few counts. The DNA of the CDR3 is TGTGCCAGCAGGGAGGGAGGGGGATCCTACAATGAGCAGTTCTTC. Its translation is CASREGGGSYNEQFF. J is TRBJ2-1 and V is TRBV2; possibly TRBD2 for D (7 bases). This CDR3 has 15 residues. The germline V gene has CDR1 SNHLY and CDR2 FYNNEI. V was trimmed by 6 bases and J by 1 base, leaving 13 bases between them.

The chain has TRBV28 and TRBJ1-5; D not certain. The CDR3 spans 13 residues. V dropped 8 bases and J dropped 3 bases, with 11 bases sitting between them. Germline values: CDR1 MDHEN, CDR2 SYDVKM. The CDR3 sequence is CASRGRPNQPQHF. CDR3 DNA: TGTGCCAGCCGTGGGAGGCCCAATCAGCCCCAGCATTTT.

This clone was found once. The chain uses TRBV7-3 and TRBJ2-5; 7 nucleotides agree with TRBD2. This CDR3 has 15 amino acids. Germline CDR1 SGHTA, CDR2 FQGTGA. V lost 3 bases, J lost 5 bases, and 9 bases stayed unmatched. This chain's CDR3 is CASSFGGTINETQYF. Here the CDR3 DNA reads TGTGCCAGCAGCTTCGGCGGGACTATCAACGAGACCCAGTACTTC. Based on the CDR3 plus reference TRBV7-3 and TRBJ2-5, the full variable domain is GAGVSQTPSNKVTEKGKYVELRCDPISGHTALYWYRQSLGQGPEFLIYFQGTGAADDSGLPNDRFFAVRPEGSVSTLKIQRTERGDSAVYLCASSFGGTINETQYFGPGTRLLVL.

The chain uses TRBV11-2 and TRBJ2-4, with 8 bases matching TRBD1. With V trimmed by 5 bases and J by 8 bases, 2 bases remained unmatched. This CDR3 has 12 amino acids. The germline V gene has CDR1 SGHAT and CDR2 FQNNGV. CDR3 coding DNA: TGTGCCAGCAGCGAACAGGGGGACATTCAGTACTTC. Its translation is CASSEQGDIQYF.

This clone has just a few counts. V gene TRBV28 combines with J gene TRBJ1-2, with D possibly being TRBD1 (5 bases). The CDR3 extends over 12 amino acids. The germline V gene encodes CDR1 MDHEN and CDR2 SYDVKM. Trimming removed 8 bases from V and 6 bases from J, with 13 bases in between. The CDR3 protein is CASWRGVHGYTF. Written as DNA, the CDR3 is TGTGCCAGCTGGCGGGGGGTACATGGCTACACCTTC.

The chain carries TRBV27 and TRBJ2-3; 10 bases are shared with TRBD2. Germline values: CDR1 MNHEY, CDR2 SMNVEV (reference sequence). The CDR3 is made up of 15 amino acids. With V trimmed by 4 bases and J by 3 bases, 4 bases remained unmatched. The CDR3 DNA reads TGTGCCAGCAGTTGGTCTAGCGGGGGTACAGATACGCAGTATTTT. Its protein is CASSWSSGGTDTQYF.

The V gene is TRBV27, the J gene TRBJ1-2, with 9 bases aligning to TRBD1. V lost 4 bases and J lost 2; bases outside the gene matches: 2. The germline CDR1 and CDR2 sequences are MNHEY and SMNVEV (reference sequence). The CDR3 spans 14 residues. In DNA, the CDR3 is TGTGCCAGCAGTTCGGGACAGGGAAACTATGGCTACACCTTC. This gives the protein CASSSGQGNYGYTF.

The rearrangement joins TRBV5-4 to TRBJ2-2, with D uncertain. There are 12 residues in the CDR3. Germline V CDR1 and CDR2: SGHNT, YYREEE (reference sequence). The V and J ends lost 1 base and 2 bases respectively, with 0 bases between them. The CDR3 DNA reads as TGTGCCAGCAGCTTGAACACCGGGGAGCTGTTTTTT. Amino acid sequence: CASSLNTGELFF.

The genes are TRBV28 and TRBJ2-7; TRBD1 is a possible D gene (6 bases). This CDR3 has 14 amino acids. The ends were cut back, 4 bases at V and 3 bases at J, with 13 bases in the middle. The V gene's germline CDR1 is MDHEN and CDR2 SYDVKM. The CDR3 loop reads CASSSRTVFYEQYF. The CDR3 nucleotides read TGTGCCAGCAGTTCAAGGACAGTCTTCTACGAGCAGTACTTC.